Listed here is a single TCR beta chain. This record comes from a study of blood T cell repertoires in COVID-19. Clones were sequenced by immunoSEQ multiplex PCR, and TCRdb holds only the in-frame ones, with some missing. The table lists approximately 150,000 clones, around 80% of them singletons. CDR1 is PRHDT and CDR2 is FYEKMQ in the germline V gene (reference sequence). The length of the CDR3 is 14 residues. V was cut by 5 bases and J by 0 bases, with 9 bases left in between. The TCR sequence derives from a man between 70 and 80 years old who had recovered from COVID-19. Sequenced sample: peripheral blood. This chain connects TRBV13 to TRBJ2-3; TRBD2 might be the D (5 bases). The CDR3 bases are TGTGCCAGCAGCCCCAGGACTAGCACAGATACGCAGTATTTT. This codes for CASSPRTSTDTQYF.